This is a list of T cell receptor beta chains from one sample in a study of shared clonotypes between healthy human individuals. Produced via immunoSEQ multiplex PCR; TCRdb's table is partial and in-frame only. The sample records more than 2,000,000 clones, roughly 93% being singletons. The sample taken for sequencing was naive CD4+ T cells from PBMCs. The receptors were sampled from a man between 18 and 29 years old in good health. Some clones in this sample may be carry-over from other donors' samples. The CDR3 runs from the conserved cysteine through the conserved F or W.

V gene,J gene,CDR3 protein
TRBV28,TRBJ1-2,CASSPPGQYYGYTF
TRBV18,TRBJ2-7,CASSPRVGEQYF
TRBV4-1,TRBJ2-1,CASSRQEVLAGGTYNEQFF
TRBV5-4,TRBJ2-3,CASSLGGSADTQYF
TRBV7-2,TRBJ1-2,CASSLGGTSYGYTF
TRBV5-1,TRBJ1-1,CASSLTGDITEAFF
TRBV18,TRBJ2-2,CASSLLAGGPAGELFF
TRBV30,TRBJ2-1,CAWRVFGLALRKQQFF
TRBV18,TRBJ2-7,CASQAKGARNGQYF
TRBV7-3,TRBJ2-7,CASSVDGNSYEQYF
TRBV9,TRBJ1-6,CASSDDRVGVSSPLHF
TRBV7-3,TRBJ2-2,CASSRGTNTGELFF
TRBV5-1,TRBJ2-1,CASSLMAGGRDNEQFF
TRBV7-9,TRBJ2-3,CASGTDTQYF
TRBV13,TRBJ2-7,CASSVWTGVTYEQYF
TRBV5-5,TRBJ1-4,CASSFSRSDEKLFF
TRBV7-9,TRBJ1-3,CASSVGQGAGNTIYF
TRBV10-2,TRBJ2-1,CASSESTAYNEQFF
TRBV5-1,TRBJ2-5,CASSHGLAIGETQYF
TRBV14,TRBJ2-1,CASSQDLNSQFF
TRBV5-1,TRBJ2-5,CASSLGPPETQYF
TRBV6-5,TRBJ2-2,CASSYLWTGDAGELFF
TRBV5-1,TRBJ2-5,CASSQEQQETQYF
TRBV7-2,TRBJ1-1,CASSLSRVTEAFF
TRBV5-1,TRBJ2-2,CASSLGTANTGELFF
TRBV4-2,TRBJ2-2,CASSQAHPAGGPRELFF